One and the same sample provided the 30 T cell receptor beta chains below, sequenced in a study of identical twins (TCRdb year 2016). Library preparation employed 5' RACE. The sequencing machine was an Illumina HiSeq 2000. TCRdb reworked the public reads: Q25 trimming with fastp, MiXCR clone assembly, productive beta chains retained. Rows are unified per CDR3 protein, each entry keeping the most common DNA and genes. This sample is represented by 500,000 to 700,000 distinct CDR3 sequences; roughly 7.2% of them were singletons. In total, the top ten clones hold 1.6% of the sample. This sample was also put to use in a study of yellow fever vaccine responses in identical twins.

Source material: PBMCs. Every receptor here comes from a woman between 18 and 30 years old in good health.

This clonotype has just a few counts. The J gene is TRBJ2-2, the V gene TRBV12-3 or TRBV12-4; D call uncertain. Trimming shortened V by 5 bases and J by 6 bases, and 16 bases separated the two germline ends. The CDR3 runs to 15 residues. CDR3 sequence: CASSAGIMGSGELFF. CDR3 sequence (DNA): TGTGCCAGCAGTGCCGGAATTATGGGGTCCGGGGAGCTGTTTTTT.

The chain recombines TRBV7-2 with TRBJ2-1; tentatively, D is TRBD1 (7 bases). V gave up 5 bases and J gave up 0 bases, with 14 bases separating them. Germline V gene sequence: CDR1 SGHTA, CDR2 FQGNSA. This CDR3 has 16 residues. This CDR3 reads CASSGQGGGSYNEQFF. The CDR3 nucleotides are TGTGCCAGCAGCGGGCAGGGGGGCGGCTCCTACAATGAGCAGTTCTTC.

The chain is built from TRBV4-1 and TRBJ2-2; D uncertain. Germline CDR1 is MGHRA and CDR2 is YSYEKL. The CDR3 is made up of 15 amino acids. Trimming shortened V by 2 bases and J by 0 bases, and 7 bases separated the two germline ends. The CDR3: CASSQPGTNTGELFF. The CDR3 DNA sequence: TGCGCCAGCAGCCAACCTGGGACGAACACCGGGGAGCTGTTTTTT.

This clonotype has at least ten counts. V gene TRBV4-1 combines with J gene TRBJ1-1, with D perhaps matching TRBD1 (5 bases). The V end lost 4 bases, the J end lost 7 bases, and 13 bases lay between the germline ends. The CDR3 has 13 residues. The germline gives CDR1 MGHRA, CDR2 YSYEKL. CDR3 DNA: TGCGCCAGCAGCCTTCCGGGACGGGATGAAGCTTTCTTT. The encoded protein is CASSLPGRDEAFF.

The chain employs TRBV20-1 and TRBJ2-7; TRBD2 matches at 13 bases. Trimming took 2 bases from V and 4 from J; bases not matched to a gene: 2. The germline gives CDR1 DFQATT, CDR2 SNEGSKA (reference sequence). The CDR3 contains 14 residues. CDR3 in amino acids: CSARPGLAGYEQYF. Here the CDR3 DNA reads TGCAGTGCTAGACCGGGACTAGCGGGGTACGAGCAGTACTTC.

The table lists this clonotype with many counts. The genes are TRBV10-3 and TRBJ2-3; possible D gene TRBD2, 5 bases. V lost 4 bases, J lost 0 bases, and 11 bases lay in between. The CDR3 is 15 residues long. Germline V lookup: CDR1 ENHRY, CDR2 SYGVKD. The CDR3 sequence is CAISGVDSSTDTQYF. The CDR3 region has the DNA TGTGCCATCAGTGGGGTGGACTCAAGCACAGATACGCAGTATTTT.

This clonotype has only a few counts. The rearrangement uses TRBV3-1 and TRBJ1-2; TRBD1 agrees at 9 bases. Trimming at V came to 4 bases and at J to 4 bases, leaving 7 bases not matched to a gene. This CDR3 is 15 amino acids long. Per germline, CDR1 LGHDT and CDR2 YNNKEL (reference sequence). The CDR3, as DNA: TGTGCCAGCAGCCCCTCCGGGACAGGGACCTATGGCTACACCTTC. This gives the protein CASSPSGTGTYGYTF.

V is TRBV7-2 and J is TRBJ2-5, with TRBD1 matching over 10 bases. The trim removed 1 base at V and 7 bases at J, leaving 9 bases unmatched. Per germline, CDR1 SGHTA and CDR2 FQGNSA. The CDR3 has 16 residues. The CDR3 reads CASSLGGTGVRRTQYF. CDR3 nucleotides: TGTGCCAGCAGCTTAGGGGGGACAGGGGTTCGGAGGACCCAGTACTTC.

The chain uses TRBV21-1 and TRBJ2-7; no check of the table's D call, TRBD2, against the DNA was made. TRBV21-1 is a known pseudogene. The CDR3 length is 21 residues. CDR3 loop: CASGRAAGQPKTSGSLYEQYF. Here the CDR3 DNA reads TGTGCCAGCGGACGCGCCGCAGGACAGCCTAAGACTAGCGGGAGTCTCTACGAGCAGTACTTC.

This clonotype turned up a few times. CDR3 nucleotides: TGCGCCAGCAGCACTGGACACCCGGGGAACACTGAAGCTTTCTTT. The encoded protein is CASSTGHPGNTEAFF. This chain uses TRBV5-1 with TRBJ1-1; maybe TRBD1 (5 bases). Germline V gene lookup returns CDR1 SGHRS and CDR2 YFSETQ. The CDR3 has 15 residues. The V end was cut by 4 bases, the J end by 1 base, with 14 bases between.

Details on this clonotype: This could be a read error, since a much larger clone is one nucleotide away. V and J are TRBV5-5 and TRBJ2-2, with D hard to call. V lost 0 bases to trimming and J lost 5 bases, with 11 bases between them. This CDR3 comprises 15 residues. The germline V gene has CDR1 SGHKS and CDR2 YYEKEE (reference sequence). The CDR3 region has the DNA TGTGCCAGCAGCTTGGAGGTCTGGGGTACCGGGGAGCTGTTTTTT. It encodes CASSLEVWGTGELFF.

This clonotype showed up many times. The chain couples TRBV10-3 to TRBJ2-5, with TRBD1 as a possible D gene (5 bases). CDR1 ENHRY and CDR2 SYGVKD come from the germline V gene. The CDR3 is 12 amino acids. V lost 4 bases to trimming and J lost 4 bases, with 7 bases between them. The CDR3 DNA sequence: TGTGCCATCAGTGTTGGGGCAGAGACCCAGTACTTC. This translates into CAISVGAETQYF.

The table lists this clonotype with a few counts. This chain links TRBV7-9 with TRBJ1-4; the D gene is possibly TRBD1 (5 bases). The CDR3 length is 14 residues. Germline V CDR1 and CDR2: SEHNR, FQNEAQ (reference sequence). Trimming shortened V by 5 bases and J by 5 bases, and 12 bases separated the two germline ends. The CDR3 here is CASSRDLGNEKLFF. For the CDR3, the DNA is TGTGCCAGCAGCCGGGACCTCGGAAATGAAAAACTGTTTTTT.

This chain connects TRBV11-1 to TRBJ2-1; 9 bases are a match to TRBD2. The junction had 13 bases not matched to a gene; V was cut back by 1 base and J by 6 bases. CDR3 length equals 18 residues. Germline V lookup: CDR1 SGHAT, CDR2 FQDESV (reference sequence). The CDR3 region has the DNA TGTGCCAGCAGCTTAGTGTTGAGCGGGGGGAAAAACTCCAATGAGCAGTTCTTC. Translating gives CASSLVLSGGKNSNEQFF.

This clonotype was seen more than once but under ten times. The CDR3 here is CASSLFLASSYNEQFF. The DNA of the CDR3 is TGTGCCAGCAGTTTATTTCTAGCGAGCTCCTACAATGAGCAGTTCTTC. V gene TRBV12-3 or TRBV12-4 combines with J gene TRBJ2-1, with TRBD2 as a possible D gene (6 bases). V lost 2 bases to trimming and J lost 0 bases, with 11 bases between them. This CDR3 comprises 16 residues.

In its sample, this clonotype was seen a few times. V is TRBV5-6 and J is TRBJ2-2; D not resolved. CDR3 size: 16 residues. The germline V gene has CDR1 SGHDT and CDR2 YYEEEE. Trimming removed 0 bases at V and 1 base at J, with 10 bases between. The CDR3 loop reads CASSLGVTKNTGELFF. As DNA, the CDR3 is TGTGCCAGCAGCTTGGGTGTAACCAAGAACACCGGGGAGCTGTTTTTT.

The V gene is TRBV12-3 or TRBV12-4, the J gene TRBJ2-3; 8 bases line up with TRBD2. The CDR3 has 15 amino acids. J was trimmed by 5 bases and V by 2 bases; bases with no gene match: 6. The DNA of the CDR3 is TGTGCCAGCAGTTTATATGCGGGAGGAGGAGATACGCAGTATTTT. Residues: CASSLYAGGGDTQYF.

At least ten counts were recorded for this clonotype. This chain connects TRBV4-1 to TRBJ2-7, with TRBD2 matching 7 bases. The J segment lost 0 bases and the V segment lost 3 bases, leaving 14 bases of the junction unmatched. Germline loops: CDR1 MGHRA, CDR2 YSYEKL. This CDR3 contains 18 residues. The DNA of the CDR3 is TGCGCCAGCAGCCAGAAGATGCCCCTAGCGGATTCCTCCTACGAGCAGTACTTC. Amino acid sequence: CASSQKMPLADSSYEQYF.

The DNA for the CDR3 is TGTGCCAGTAGTATGGGCACGAACACCGGGGAGCTGTTTTTT. Its protein is CASSMGTNTGELFF. The chain employs TRBV19 and TRBJ2-2; D is unresolved. The CDR3 runs 14 residues. Germline assignment: CDR1 LNHDA and CDR2 SQIVND (reference sequence). V was pared by 3 bases and J by 0 bases, with 5 bases between.

Notes on this clonotype: This could be a read error, since a much larger clone is one nucleotide away. This rearrangement joins TRBV6-1 to TRBJ2-2; TRBD2 might be the D (7 bases). This CDR3 has 15 residues. The ends were cut back, 8 bases at V and 2 bases at J, with 15 bases in the middle. Germline CDR1 and CDR2: MNHNS and SASEGT. The CDR3 reads CASERGGDNTGELFF. The CDR3 bases are TGTGCCAGCGAGAGGGGGGGCGATAACACCGGGGAGCTGTTTTTT.

This clonotype was counted at least ten times. The chain has TRBV12-3 or TRBV12-4 and TRBJ1-3; a weak D match, TRBD1 (5 bases). This CDR3 is 13 amino acids long. V dropped 3 bases and J dropped 8 bases, with 11 bases sitting between them. In DNA, the CDR3 is TGTGCCAGCAGTTTTATTGGGGCGTACACCATATATTTT. Protein: CASSFIGAYTIYF.

This clonotype was seen repeatedly, ten times or more. The CDR3: CAIFSRATSGNTIYF. CDR3 DNA: TGTGCCATCTTTTCCCGGGCTACCTCTGGAAACACCATATATTTT. V and J are TRBV10-3 and TRBJ1-3; D is uncertain. Trimming shortened V by 8 bases and J by 0 bases, and 14 bases separated the two germline ends. The CDR3 loop spans 15 amino acids. Germline CDR1 is ENHRY and CDR2 is SYGVKD.

This clonotype was seen a few times. V and J are TRBV20-1 and TRBJ2-7, with D possibly matching TRBD1 (6 bases). The CDR3 is 14 amino acids. Trimming took 5 bases from V and 1 from J, leaving 15 bases between them. CDR1 and CDR2 (germline): DFQATT, SNEGSKA (reference sequence). In DNA form, the CDR3 reads TGCAGTGCTCGGGACACCAAGCTTTCCTACGAGCAGTACTTC. It specifies CSARDTKLSYEQYF.

This clonotype was observed at least ten times. The chain employs TRBV4-1 and TRBJ2-1, with 7 positions matching TRBD2. The CDR3 covers 15 residues. Germline V gene data show CDR1 as MGHRA and CDR2 as YSYEKL. The V segment lost 1 base and the J segment 8 bases; nucleotides outside the gene matches: 8. In DNA, the CDR3 is TGCGCCAGCAGCCAAGTCTGGACTAGTACGGATGAGCAGTTCTTC. Protein product: CASSQVWTSTDEQFF.

J is TRBJ2-6 and V is TRBV6-1; D is undetermined. The CDR3 consists of 17 residues. Germline V CDR1 and CDR2: MNHNS, SASEGT. V lost 2 bases and J 1 base, leaving 12 bases between the germline ends. The CDR3 DNA reads TGTGCCAGCAGTGAAATGGCTAAAACGTCTGGGGCCAACGTCCTGACTTTC. It translates to CASSEMAKTSGANVLTF.

V is TRBV20-1 and J is TRBJ2-1; 7 positions match TRBD1. The CDR3 totals 15 residues. V lost 2 bases and J lost 0; bases outside the gene matches: 4. The germline gives CDR1 DFQATT, CDR2 SNEGSKA (reference sequence). CDR3 loop: CSARRGQPSYNEQFF. The CDR3 bases are TGCAGTGCTAGAAGGGGGCAACCCTCCTACAATGAGCAGTTCTTC.

The J gene is TRBJ2-5, the V gene TRBV7-9, with 9 nucleotides matching TRBD1. Germline V gives CDR1 SEHNR, CDR2 FQNEAQ (reference sequence). There are 17 residues in the CDR3. Trimming removed 4 bases from V and 4 bases from J; junction bases left unmatched: 13. The CDR3 DNA sequence: TGTGCCAGCAGCTCCACGGTCGTGGACAGGGGACGAGAGACCCAGTACTTC. Residues: CASSSTVVDRGRETQYF.

The rearrangement joins TRBV10-3 to TRBJ2-1; D is uncertain. V lost 0 bases, J lost 9 bases, and 6 bases lay in between. This CDR3 has 12 amino acids. Germline V CDR1 and CDR2: ENHRY, SYGVKD. The CDR3: CAISESSAEQFF. The CDR3 DNA follows: TGTGCCATCAGTGAGTCGTCTGCTGAGCAGTTCTTC.

Many counts were recorded for this clonotype. The CDR3 here is CASSPRLVAILNTGELFF. As DNA, the CDR3 is TGTGCCAGCAGCCCTCGACTAGTCGCGATCCTAAACACCGGGGAGCTGTTTTTT. The J gene is TRBJ2-2, the V gene TRBV11-2; D may be TRBD2 (6 bases). Trimming shortened V by 5 bases and J by 2 bases, and 21 bases separated the two germline ends. The CDR3 has 18 amino acids. Germline assignment: CDR1 SGHAT and CDR2 FQNNGV.

This clonotype was counted many times. This chain links TRBV29-1 with TRBJ2-1; 7 bases match TRBD1. After removal of 3 bases from V and 6 bases from J, the junction contained 5 bases not matched to a gene. Germline V gene sequence: CDR1 SQVTM, CDR2 ANQGSEA. This CDR3 comprises 13 residues. The CDR3 nucleotides are TGCAGCGTTGAGAGGGACAGTCCCAATGAGCAGTTCTTC. It yields the protein CSVERDSPNEQFF.